This T cell receptor (beta chain) is drawn from a study of siplizumab effects on memory and regulatory T cells. This clone has just a few counts. The antigen remains unidentified. Findings of the study overall: The naive T cell population seemed more diverse than memory cells and seemed a major contributor to the alloresponse.

Assays examined about 10^5 TCR templates per sample. TCRdb's table, derived via immunoSEQ multiplex PCR, lists solely in-frame clones and lacks some. Counted here are over 80,000 clones, roughly 87% occurring once; the ten biggest clones make up 1.5%. The CDR3 is made up of 14 amino acids. Germline CDR1 is ENHRY and CDR2 is SYGVKD. J lost 6 bases, V lost 10 bases, and 7 bases had no gene match. The sequence came from a human donor in good health. The source material was Tregs sorted from blood. This chain connects TRBV10-3 to TRBJ1-5, with TRBD1 matching 12 bases. This chain's CDR3 is CASHGTGGGQPQHF. CDR3 DNA sequence: TGTGCCAGCCACGGGACAGGGGGCGGTCAGCCCCAGCATTTT.